The 8 T cell receptor beta chains below all came from one sample that was sequenced in a study of cytomegalovirus exposure and HLA in healthy donors. Sequenced by immunoSEQ multiplex PCR; TCRdb stores in-frame clones only, minus some. The table lists fewer than 90,000 clones, 84% of them singletons. Sample: PBMCs. The receptors were gathered from a woman under 30 in good health and CMV-seropositive.

The chain uses TRBV7-6 and TRBJ1-2, with TRBD1 matching 7 bases. The germline V gene has CDR1 SGHVS and CDR2 FNYEAQ. This CDR3 region has 14 residues. Losses at the gene ends were 1 base for V and 7 bases for J; bases not matched to a gene: 6. Written as DNA, the CDR3 is TGTGCCAGCAGCTTAGTCGGGGACAGAGGTGGCTACACCTTC. This codes for CASSLVGDRGGYTF.

The genes are TRBV15 and TRBJ2-1; D call uncertain. Germline V gene data show CDR1 as LNHNV and CDR2 as YYDKDF (reference sequence). The germline V and J ends were trimmed by 8 bases and 4 bases, with 18 bases remaining between them. This CDR3 is 15 amino acids long. The CDR3 reads CATESQRASYNEQFF. The DNA for the CDR3 is TGTGCCACCGAATCCCAGCGAGCGTCATACAATGAGCAGTTCTTC.

This chain joins TRBV7-8 and TRBJ1-4; 7 bases are a match to TRBD1. Germline assignment: CDR1 SGHVS and CDR2 FQNEAQ. Germline trimming cut 4 bases from V and 0 bases from J; bases unmatched to any gene: 2. This CDR3 has 15 residues. This CDR3 reads CASSSQGATNEKLFF. The CDR3 DNA reads as TGTGCCAGCAGCTCTCAGGGGGCAACTAATGAAAAACTGTTTTTT.

The J gene is TRBJ1-6, the V gene TRBV9; D uncertain. Germline values: CDR1 SGDLS, CDR2 YYNGEE. Trimming took off 4 bases at V and 9 bases at J, with 11 bases between the two ends. The CDR3 is made up of 13 amino acids. CDR3 protein: CASSPTPSSPLHF. In nucleotides, the CDR3 is TGTGCCAGCAGCCCCACCCCTAGTTCACCCCTCCACTTT.

The chain uses TRBV10-3 and TRBJ2-3; perhaps TRBD2 as D (5 bases). Trimming left V 6 bases short and J 0 bases short, with 16 bases between. This CDR3 is built from 16 residues. Germline V gene sequence: CDR1 ENHRY, CDR2 SYGVKD. The CDR3 here is CAIRNRGSASTDTQYF. Here the CDR3 DNA reads TGTGCCATCAGGAACAGAGGTAGCGCAAGCACAGATACGCAGTATTTT.

The gene calls are TRBV4-3 and TRBJ1-4, with no clear D. V lost 6 bases and J lost 5, with 16 bases in between. Germline-derived CDR1 and CDR2 are LGHNA and YSLEER. The CDR3 spans 15 residues. The CDR3 here is CASRHIAGMNEKLFF. CDR3 nucleotides: TGCGCCAGCAGACATATCGCGGGCATGAATGAAAAACTGTTTTTT.

The chain uses TRBV10-3 and TRBJ2-5; TRBD1 agrees at 9 bases. CDR1 is ENHRY, CDR2 SYGVKD, per germline. The V and J ends lost 8 bases and 3 bases, in that order; junction bases with no gene match: 1. The CDR3 has 12 residues. DNA of the CDR3: TGTGCCATCGGGGACAGGGAAGAGACCCAGTACTTC. It codes for CAIGDREETQYF.

J is TRBJ1-5 and V is TRBV7-9; TRBD1 is a possible D gene (6 bases). In germline, CDR1 is SEHNR, CDR2 FQNEAQ (reference sequence). V lost 10 bases and J 5 bases, leaving 15 bases between the germline ends. This CDR3 contains 13 residues. The CDR3 region has the DNA TGTGCCAATCCCAGGGGTGGCGATCAGCCCCAGCATTTT. As protein: CANPRGGDQPQHF.